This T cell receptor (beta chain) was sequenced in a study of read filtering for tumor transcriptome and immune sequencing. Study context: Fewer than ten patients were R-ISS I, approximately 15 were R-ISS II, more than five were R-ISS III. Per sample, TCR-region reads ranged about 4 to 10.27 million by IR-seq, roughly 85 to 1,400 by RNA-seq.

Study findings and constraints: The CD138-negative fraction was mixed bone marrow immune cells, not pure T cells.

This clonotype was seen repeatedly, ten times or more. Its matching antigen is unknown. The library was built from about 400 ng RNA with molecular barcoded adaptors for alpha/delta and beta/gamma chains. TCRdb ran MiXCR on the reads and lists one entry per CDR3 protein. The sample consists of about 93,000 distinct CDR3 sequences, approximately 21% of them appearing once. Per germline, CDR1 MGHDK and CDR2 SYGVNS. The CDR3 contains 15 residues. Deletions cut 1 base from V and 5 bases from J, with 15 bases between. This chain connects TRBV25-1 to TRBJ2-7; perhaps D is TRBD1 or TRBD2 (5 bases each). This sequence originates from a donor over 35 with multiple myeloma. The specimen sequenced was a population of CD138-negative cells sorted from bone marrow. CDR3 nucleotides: TGTGCCAGCAGTGAATTGGGGGTAAAAGAGGACGAGCAGTACTTC. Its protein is CASSELGVKEDEQYF.